Described below is a single T cell receptor beta chain sequence and its context. With 3 bases clipped from V and 7 bases from J, the junction kept 5 bases outside the gene matches. This CDR3 contains 15 residues. From germline, CDR1 is SGHRS and CDR2 YFSETQ. This specimen comes from a study of blood T cell repertoires in COVID-19. On the study more broadly: Material from acute and convalescent COVID-19 was sourced from the United States, Italy and Spain. From T cells, B-cell-depleted T cells, or PBMCs came the material, which was cDNA or gDNA.

Per the authors' pipeline: Quantification of nucleated cells was approximated via reference gene primer amplification. Sequencing was performed with immunoSEQ multiplex PCR; in TCRdb, only in-frame clones are kept and a portion is missing. That table is the source of V, J and clone size, and D and trimming were worked out from the DNA. The sample has under 150,000 clones; around 85% are singletons. The V call is TRBV5-1, the J call TRBJ2-1; 12 bases align to TRBD1. Sequencing was carried out using peripheral blood. The TCR originated in a human donor in a cohort sampled during active COVID-19. The CDR3 DNA sequence: TGCGCCAGCAGCTCGGGACAGGGGGCAAATAATGAGCAGTTCTTC. Its protein product is CASSSGQGANNEQFF.